This T cell receptor beta chain was profiled in a study of spatial heterogeneity in lung cancer. Study results and caveats: Alpha chain coverage of tumor T cells was estimated at roughly 6.9%, and beta chain coverage at about 13%. The study found that expanded intratumoral alpha and beta TCR counts tracked tumor mutation counts.

This clonotype was counted ten times or more. Its specificity is unknown. The time point is: sample taken at primary tumor resection. TCRs were sequenced from unsorted whole RNA of tumor, nontumor lung or PBMC. MiXCR, run by TCRdb on the 5' RACE reads, gives a single entry per CDR3 protein. The repertoire holds around 18,000 distinct CDR3 sequences, with roughly 7% as singletons. This TCR derives from a female donor with early-stage non-small cell lung cancer. Sequenced material: lung tumor tissue, taken at surgery.

This CDR3 is CASSLLGSNNSPLHF. CDR3 nucleotide sequence: TGTGCCAGCAGTTTGTTAGGGTCGAATAATTCACCCCTCCACTTT. The rearrangement joins TRBV28 to TRBJ1-6; D unclear. The V gene lost 3 bases and the J gene lost 5 bases, with 11 bases spanning the gap. The CDR3 sequence is 15 residues long. CDR1 and CDR2 (germline): MDHEN, SYDVKM.